The rows below give T cell receptor beta chains drawn from one sample of a study of blood T cell repertoires in COVID-19. Generated by immunoSEQ multiplex PCR, the TCRdb table keeps only in-frame clones and is missing some. The profile shows around 270,000 clones, roughly 89% of them singletons. Sequencing was done on a sample of peripheral blood. The receptors stem from a woman in her thirties or forties who had recovered from COVID-19. The CDR3 runs from the conserved cysteine through the conserved F or W. The D gene is left open where the match is weak. Only some rows state a clone size, as once, few, many or a class for expanded clones.

abundance: NA
d_gene: NA
v_gene: TRBV2
j_gene: TRBJ2-1
CDR3nt: TGTGCCAGCAGTGAGCGGGGTGTCGGCTCCTACAATGAGCAGTTCTTC
CDR3aa: CASSERGVGSYNEQFF

abundance: NA
d_gene: NA
v_gene: TRBV4-1
j_gene: TRBJ1-1
CDR3nt: TGCGCCAGCAGCCAAAGGGGAGGGATAGTAGACACTGAAGCTTTCTTT
CDR3aa: CASSQRGGIVDTEAFF

abundance: once
d_gene: NA
v_gene: TRBV28
j_gene: TRBJ2-7
CDR3nt: TGTGCCAGCAGTGAGCCTCCCATAGAGGAGCAGTACTTC
CDR3aa: CASSEPPIEEQYF

abundance: NA
d_gene: NA
v_gene: TRBV12-3/TRBV12-4
j_gene: TRBJ1-5
CDR3nt: TGTGCCAGCAGTTACAGGGTGGGCCAGCCCCAGCATTTT
CDR3aa: CASSYRVGQPQHF

abundance: NA
d_gene: NA
v_gene: TRBV27
j_gene: TRBJ1-5
CDR3nt: TGTGCCAGCAGCCTCTCAGGGGGCAATCAGCCCCAGCATTTT
CDR3aa: CASSLSGGNQPQHF

abundance: NA
d_gene: NA
v_gene: TRBV18
j_gene: TRBJ2-1
CDR3nt: TGTGCCAGCTCACCACATTACAGCTACAATGAGCAGTTCTTC
CDR3aa: CASSPHYSYNEQFF

abundance: NA
d_gene: TRBD1
v_gene: TRBV5-5
j_gene: TRBJ2-5
CDR3nt: TGTGCCAGCAGCGTGACAGGGGATCAAGAGACCCAGTACTTC
CDR3aa: CASSVTGDQETQYF

abundance: NA
d_gene: NA
v_gene: TRBV2
j_gene: TRBJ1-5
CDR3nt: TGTGCCAGCAGCCCCACAGGGTTGGGGCAGCCCCAGCATTTT
CDR3aa: CASSPTGLGQPQHF

abundance: NA
d_gene: TRBD1
v_gene: TRBV6-6
j_gene: TRBJ1-1
CDR3nt: TGTGCCAGCAGTGCGGCAGGGGGTCCGTGGACTGAAGCTTTCTTT
CDR3aa: CASSAAGGPWTEAFF

abundance: NA
d_gene: NA
v_gene: TRBV4-1
j_gene: TRBJ2-3
CDR3nt: TGCGCCAGCAGCCAAGCGGGGGGCGCAGATACGCAGTATTTT
CDR3aa: CASSQAGGADTQYF

abundance: NA
d_gene: TRBD1
v_gene: TRBV3-1/TRBV3-2
j_gene: TRBJ1-1
CDR3nt: TGTGCCAGCAGCCAGACAGGGGGGAACACTGAAGCTTTCTTT
CDR3aa: CASSQTGGNTEAFF

abundance: NA
d_gene: TRBD2
v_gene: TRBV15
j_gene: TRBJ2-1
CDR3nt: TGTGCCACCAGCTGGACTAGCGGGGCGCACAATGAGCAGTTCTTC
CDR3aa: CATSWTSGAHNEQFF

abundance: few
d_gene: TRBD2
v_gene: TRBV11-3
j_gene: TRBJ2-5
CDR3nt: TGTGCCAGCAGCTCGATGCCGGGACTAGGGGAGACCCAGTACTTC
CDR3aa: CASSSMPGLGETQYF

abundance: NA
d_gene: NA
v_gene: TRBV4-2
j_gene: TRBJ1-4
CDR3nt: TGTGCCAGCAGCCAAGAGTGGGCAGGGATCGCGGCTAATGAAAAACTGTTTTTT
CDR3aa: CASSQEWAGIAANEKLFF

abundance: NA
d_gene: NA
v_gene: TRBV3-1/TRBV3-2
j_gene: TRBJ2-2
CDR3nt: TGTGCCAGCAGCCAAGATCCCCAATACACCGGGGAGCTGTTTTTT
CDR3aa: CASSQDPQYTGELFF

abundance: NA
d_gene: NA
v_gene: TRBV2
j_gene: TRBJ2-7
CDR3nt: TGTGCCAGCAGTGAGAACTTCCCCTCCTACGAGCAGTACTTC
CDR3aa: CASSENFPSYEQYF

abundance: NA
d_gene: TRBD2
v_gene: TRBV15
j_gene: TRBJ2-4
CDR3nt: TGTGCCACCAGCCCAAAAACTTTCGGGGGGACGAGCAACATTCAGTACTTC
CDR3aa: CATSPKTFGGTSNIQYF

abundance: NA
d_gene: NA
v_gene: TRBV20-1
j_gene: TRBJ1-5
CDR3nt: TGCAGTGCTAGTTTGTTAACAATCAGCAATCAGCCCCAGCATTTT
CDR3aa: CSASLLTISNQPQHF

abundance: few
d_gene: NA
v_gene: TRBV28
j_gene: TRBJ1-6
CDR3nt: TGTGCCAGCAGTTCCCAGGGGCTGGGTTTTTCACCCCTCCACTTT
CDR3aa: CASSSQGLGFSPLHF

abundance: NA
d_gene: NA
v_gene: TRBV19
j_gene: TRBJ1-2
CDR3nt: TGTGCCAGTATACCCTTCGGAGGAATAGATGGCTACACCTTC
CDR3aa: CASIPFGGIDGYTF

abundance: NA
d_gene: NA
v_gene: TRBV18
j_gene: TRBJ1-4
CDR3nt: TGTGCCAGCTCACCACCGCTCCGAGGCTTAACCGTCGAAAAACTGTTTTTT
CDR3aa: CASSPPLRGLTVEKLFF

abundance: once
d_gene: TRBD2
v_gene: TRBV28
j_gene: TRBJ2-1
CDR3nt: TGTGCCAGCAGTTTGACTAGCGGGGGATGGGGCAATGAGCAGTTCTTC
CDR3aa: CASSLTSGGWGNEQFF

abundance: NA
d_gene: TRBD1
v_gene: TRBV10-3
j_gene: TRBJ2-7
CDR3nt: TGTGCCAGCAGTGGACAGGGGACCCACGAGCAGTACTTC
CDR3aa: CASSGQGTHEQYF

abundance: NA
d_gene: NA
v_gene: TRBV18
j_gene: TRBJ1-1
CDR3nt: TGTGCCAGCCATGGACAGCTGAACACTGAAGCTTTCTTT
CDR3aa: CASHGQLNTEAFF

abundance: few
d_gene: NA
v_gene: TRBV18
j_gene: TRBJ2-7
CDR3nt: TGTGCCAGCTCACCAATGGACAAAATCTCCTACGAGCAGTACTTC
CDR3aa: CASSPMDKISYEQYF

abundance: once
d_gene: NA
v_gene: TRBV27
j_gene: TRBJ2-1
CDR3nt: TGTGCCAGCAGTTTGGAATCTAGGTCAAGAAATGAGCAGTTCTTC
CDR3aa: CASSLESRSRNEQFF

abundance: NA
d_gene: TRBD1
v_gene: TRBV7-9
j_gene: TRBJ1-6
CDR3nt: TGTGCCAGCAGCCACAGGGGGTCGTATAATTCACCCCTCCACTTT
CDR3aa: CASSHRGSYNSPLHF

abundance: NA
d_gene: TRBD1
v_gene: TRBV5-6
j_gene: TRBJ1-1
CDR3nt: TGTGCCAGCAGCTTTGGGACAGGGGAACAAGCTTTCTTT
CDR3aa: CASSFGTGEQAFF

abundance: NA
d_gene: NA
v_gene: TRBV30
j_gene: TRBJ1-5
CDR3nt: TGTGCCTGGAGTGTAAGAGGGAACACTCAGCCCCAGCATTTT
CDR3aa: CAWSVRGNTQPQHF

abundance: NA
d_gene: NA
v_gene: TRBV2
j_gene: TRBJ1-6
CDR3nt: TGTGCCAGCAGTAACCAGGGTCGGAATTCACCCCTCCACTTT
CDR3aa: CASSNQGRNSPLHF

abundance: once
d_gene: NA
v_gene: TRBV28
j_gene: TRBJ2-2
CDR3nt: TGTGCCAGCAGCCCACAGGGAAGGGGCACCGGGGAGCTGTTTTTT
CDR3aa: CASSPQGRGTGELFF

abundance: NA
d_gene: TRBD1
v_gene: TRBV18
j_gene: TRBJ2-7
CDR3nt: TGTGCCAGCTCACCTCCGGGACAGGGCTACGAGCAGTACTTC
CDR3aa: CASSPPGQGYEQYF

abundance: NA
d_gene: NA
v_gene: TRBV11-2
j_gene: TRBJ2-4
CDR3nt: TGTGCCAGCAGCCGCCCGACTTGGGACATTCAGTACTTC
CDR3aa: CASSRPTWDIQYF

abundance: NA
d_gene: NA
v_gene: TRBV6-1
j_gene: TRBJ1-2
CDR3nt: TGTGCCAGCAGTGAAGCGCGGGGTGCCAACTATGGCTACACCTTC
CDR3aa: CASSEARGANYGYTF

abundance: few
d_gene: NA
v_gene: TRBV10-3
j_gene: TRBJ2-7
CDR3nt: TGTGCCATCAGAAACTCCTCTGCCGAGCAGTACTTC
CDR3aa: CAIRNSSAEQYF

abundance: NA
d_gene: TRBD1
v_gene: TRBV5-1
j_gene: TRBJ1-1
CDR3nt: TGCGCCAGCAGCTCCCTCCTAACCGACAGGGGGGAAGCTTTCTTT
CDR3aa: CASSSLLTDRGEAFF

abundance: NA
d_gene: TRBD2
v_gene: TRBV19
j_gene: TRBJ2-5
CDR3nt: TGTGCCAGTAGTAACCGTCCGGGACTAGCGGGGGGTTACCAAGAGACCCAGTACTTC
CDR3aa: CASSNRPGLAGGYQETQYF

abundance: NA
d_gene: TRBD1
v_gene: TRBV5-6
j_gene: TRBJ1-1
CDR3nt: TGTGCCAGCAGCTTGGCCCCAGGGGGGCAGGCTTTCTTT
CDR3aa: CASSLAPGGQAFF

abundance: NA
d_gene: TRBD1
v_gene: TRBV6-5
j_gene: TRBJ1-2
CDR3nt: TGTGCCAGCAGTTACACACCCGGGACAGGGCGTCGAGGCTACACCTTC
CDR3aa: CASSYTPGTGRRGYTF

abundance: NA
d_gene: TRBD1
v_gene: TRBV6-5
j_gene: TRBJ2-3
CDR3nt: TGTGCCAGCAGTTATCGCGGGACAGGACTCACAGATACGCAGTATTTT
CDR3aa: CASSYRGTGLTDTQYF

abundance: NA
d_gene: TRBD1
v_gene: TRBV2
j_gene: TRBJ2-7
CDR3nt: TGTGCCAGCAGTGTACAGGGGGGAGACAACGAGCAGTACTTC
CDR3aa: CASSVQGGDNEQYF